The rows below give T cell receptor beta chains drawn from one sample of a study of Ad26.COV2.S vaccination and SARS-CoV-2 variants. Libraries were prepared by immunoSEQ multiplex PCR; TCRdb keeps only in-frame clonotypes and omits some of them. The top ten hold more than 7% of the sample, which has 380,000 or so clones, about 83% seen once. Sequenced material: peripheral blood, taken in a trial of Ad26.COV2.S vaccine versus placebo. All receptors derive from a person between 18 and 59 years old who received the Ad26.COV2.S COVID-19 vaccine or a placebo. The CDR3 runs from the conserved cysteine through the conserved F or W. Fields, in order: D gene, clone size, J gene, V gene, CDR3 protein, CDR3 DNA. A D gene is named only where the DNA matches it firmly. Clone size is shown for a subset of rows, as once, few, many or a class of expanded clone.

D gene: -
clone size: -
J gene: TRBJ2-2
V gene: TRBV5-1
CDR3 protein: CASSFGRAAGELFF
CDR3 DNA: TGCGCCAGCAGCTTTGGCAGGGCGGCCGGGGAGCTGTTTTTT

D gene: -
clone size: once
J gene: TRBJ1-5
V gene: TRBV28
CDR3 protein: CASKGTNQPQHF
CDR3 DNA: TGTGCCAGCAAGGGGACGAATCAGCCCCAGCATTTT

D gene: -
clone size: -
J gene: TRBJ1-4
V gene: TRBV2
CDR3 protein: CASSPFRGAESKLFF
CDR3 DNA: TGTGCCAGCAGTCCATTTCGTGGGGCGGAGTCGAAACTGTTTTTT

D gene: -
clone size: -
J gene: TRBJ2-5
V gene: TRBV19
CDR3 protein: CASSMRSGHQETQYF
CDR3 DNA: TGTGCCAGTAGTATGAGGTCAGGGCACCAAGAGACCCAGTACTTC

D gene: -
clone size: once
J gene: TRBJ2-1
V gene: TRBV20-1
CDR3 protein: CSAALYNEQFF
CDR3 DNA: TGCAGTGCTGCTCTCTACAATGAGCAGTTCTTC

D gene: TRBD1
clone size: -
J gene: TRBJ2-7
V gene: TRBV19
CDR3 protein: CASSIGTGGSYEQYF
CDR3 DNA: TGTGCCAGTAGTATTGGTACAGGGGGTTCCTACGAGCAGTACTTC

D gene: -
clone size: -
J gene: TRBJ1-2
V gene: TRBV7-3
CDR3 protein: CASSPWGRAHGYTF
CDR3 DNA: TGTGCCAGCAGCCCCTGGGGCAGGGCCCATGGCTACACCTTC

D gene: TRBD1
clone size: -
J gene: TRBJ2-7
V gene: TRBV10-3
CDR3 protein: CAISKGALYEQYF
CDR3 DNA: TGTGCCATCAGTAAGGGGGCCCTCTACGAGCAGTACTTC

D gene: TRBD1
clone size: few
J gene: TRBJ1-6
V gene: TRBV12-3/TRBV12-4
CDR3 protein: CASTLQGGSPLHF
CDR3 DNA: TGTGCCAGCACCTTGCAGGGGGGTTCACCCCTCCACTTT

D gene: TRBD1
clone size: -
J gene: TRBJ1-1
V gene: TRBV7-2
CDR3 protein: CASSPPDRAKLGNTEAFF
CDR3 DNA: TGTGCCAGCAGCCCACCGGACAGGGCTAAGCTGGGGAACACTGAAGCTTTCTTT

D gene: -
clone size: once
J gene: TRBJ2-3
V gene: TRBV7-2
CDR3 protein: CASSLAGIDTQYF
CDR3 DNA: TGTGCCAGCAGCTTAGCTGGCATAGATACGCAGTATTTT

D gene: TRBD1
clone size: -
J gene: TRBJ1-6
V gene: TRBV2
CDR3 protein: CASSEARDSTPLHF
CDR3 DNA: TGTGCCAGCAGTGAAGCGCGGGACAGTACACCCCTCCACTTT

D gene: -
clone size: -
J gene: TRBJ2-6
V gene: TRBV5-6
CDR3 protein: CASSLKAGSGANVLTF
CDR3 DNA: TGTGCCAGCAGCTTGAAGGCGGGGTCTGGGGCCAACGTCCTGACTTTC

D gene: -
clone size: few
J gene: TRBJ1-1
V gene: TRBV7-9
CDR3 protein: CASRSHARALLFNTEAFF
CDR3 DNA: TGTGCCAGCAGGTCCCACGCGCGGGCCTTGCTTTTTAACACTGAAGCTTTCTTT

D gene: TRBD2
clone size: -
J gene: TRBJ2-1
V gene: TRBV5-1
CDR3 protein: CASSLKLAGGSEQFF
CDR3 DNA: TGCGCCAGCAGCTTGAAGCTAGCGGGGGGCAGTGAGCAGTTCTTC

D gene: -
clone size: -
J gene: TRBJ2-7
V gene: TRBV6-6
CDR3 protein: CASSYSIWKEQYF
CDR3 DNA: TGTGCCAGCAGTTACTCGATTTGGAAGGAGCAGTACTTC